This T cell receptor (beta chain) was captured by sequencing in a study of T cells after yellow fever vaccination. Study findings and constraints: Peaking on day 5 versus 15, the secondary response was faster but weaker. Abundant clonotypes from the bulk population could contaminate FACS-sorted repertoires. Post-booster repertoires contained most primary-vaccination clones again (around 97% CD4, about 88% CD8).

A word on this clonotype: Its antigen is not known.

The 5'RACE template-switching step produced TCR cDNA and added a universal primer site and UMIs. TCRdb itself ran the 5' RACE reads through MiXCR, one entry per CDR3 protein. The data contain about 300,000 distinct CDR3 sequences, approximately 10% of them singletons. Germline V CDR1 and CDR2: MDHEN, SYDVKM. This CDR3 region has 14 residues. Germline trimming cut 8 bases from V and 8 bases from J; bases unmatched to any gene: 8. The receptor comes from a man aged 18 to 29 who received the YFV17D yellow fever vaccine. The chain uses TRBV28 and TRBJ1-4; TRBD1 aligns across 10 bases. Sample: CD4+ T cells sorted from PBMCs, taken 5 days after the yellow fever booster vaccination. CDR3 nucleotides: TGTGCCAGCGATCGGACAGGGGGAAAAGAAAAACTGTTTTTT. This codes for CASDRTGGKEKLFF. Supplemented by reference TRBV28 and TRBJ1-4, the full variable domain reads DVKVTQSSRYLVKRTGEKVFLECVQDMDHENMFWYRQDPGLGLRLIYFSYDVKMKEKGDIPEGYSVSREKKERFSLILESASTNQTSMYLCASDRTGGKEKLFFGSGTQLSVL.